This TCR beta chain came from a study of cytomegalovirus exposure and HLA in healthy donors. Whole-study context: Earlier findings included more than 95 million unique TCR beta sequences obtained from 150 million to 200 million T cells.

Vbeta (60) and Jbeta (13) primers were used in the PCR. Here immunoSEQ multiplex PCR was the method, and the copy in TCRdb shows in-frame clones only, minus some. The repertoire includes 200,000 or so clones, over 70% of them detected once, and about 3.8% sits in the top ten. The germline gives CDR1 SGDLS, CDR2 YYNGEE. The CDR3 runs to 15 residues. The ends were cut back, 4 bases at V and 4 bases at J, with 15 bases in the middle. Regarding the study as a whole: Presence/absence analysis assumed near-uniform sequencing depth across donors. In a later analysis, at a false discovery rate of 0.05, fewer than 20,000 TCR beta sequences were associated with HLA alleles.

This cohort consisted of healthy bone marrow donors. Points on this clone: Its antigen is currently unknown.

Specimen: PBMCs. The origin of this receptor is a man aged 45 to 65 in good health and CMV-seronegative. The genes are TRBV9 and TRBJ2-1, with D hard to call. The DNA for the CDR3 is TGTGCCAGCAGCTCTCCGGCCGACTCGTACAATGAGCAGTTCTTC. It codes for CASSSPADSYNEQFF.